Below, one T cell receptor (beta chain) is given with its context. Its antigen is not identified. The data belong to a study of healthy donors' naive CD4 and CD8 T cells. Study-level points and caveats: CDR3 charge plus V and J genes appeared to account for around 12% of CD4/CD8 variance. Naive CD4+ and CD8+ cells reportedly differed in usage of most V and J genes. Positive CDR3 charge linked to CD4+ cells, negative to CD8+ cells.

The CDR3 has 11 residues. The germline V gene has CDR1 SGHRS and CDR2 YFSETQ. The V end was cut by 3 bases, the J end by 6 bases, with 5 bases between. TCR libraries were built from 450 to 650 ng of total RNA by linear amplification. Source study methods: 78,000 or so TCR alpha transcripts were sequenced from 5 healthy donors. Via MiXCR, TCRdb re-called the reads, giving one row per CDR3 protein. The V and J calls and clone size come from TCRdb's table, not from the authors' own analysis. Among around 180,000 distinct CDR3 sequences listed, 74% were seen once. The chain carries TRBV5-1 and TRBJ2-3, with a weak D call TRBD2 (5 bases). The TCR was taken from a pool of human donors in good health; the sample pools cells from several healthy donors. The sequenced material came from naive CD4+ and CD8+ T cells sorted from blood, pooled from several donors. The CDR3 sequence is CASSWEDTQYF. The CDR3 nucleotides are TGCGCCAGCAGCTGGGAGGATACGCAGTATTTT.